Sequencing of this T cell receptor (beta chain) was carried out in a study of T cell changes during pregnancy in multiple sclerosis (dated by TCRdb to about 2019). Turning to the overall study: The study examined how the T cell repertoire changed over the course of pregnancy in women with multiple sclerosis.

CDR1 and CDR2 are read off the germline V gene (reference sequence) as MNHEY and SMNVEV. Trimming costs V 10 bases and J 2 bases, and their ends lie 12 bases apart. The CDR3 sequence holds 12 residues, the cysteine and phenylalanine included. The DNA shown is the 36-base CDR3, in frame from base 1. The library came from the immunoSEQ multiplex PCR assay. In TCRdb, the immuneACCESS table is reduced to in-frame sequences with V and J assigned. These tables do not hold every clone; where another copy was compared, an unresolved V gene accounts for under half, and the others remain unexplained. For this sample there are 10,000 to 13,000 clones; 75% to 90% appear just once. 4.5% to 6% of the sample is held by the ten biggest clonotypes. In regard to this clone: The antigen it binds to is not known. Per-base qualities were not stored, and no clone one base away is much larger.

The receptor comes from a female donor in good health, enrolled as a control in a pregnancy study. The source material was CD8+ T cells from peripheral blood mononuclear cells, sampled in the first trimester of pregnancy. The V and J segments used are TRBV27 and TRBJ2-7; TRBD1 could be the D gene, as 6 bases match. The CDR3 reads as follows: CATYRVPYEQYF. The bases read TGTGCCACCTACAGGGTGCCCTACGAGCAGTACTTC.